The T cell receptor (beta chain) described here comes from a study of a mutant IDH1 vaccine in newly diagnosed glioma. Study details: Radiotherapy, temozolomide, or both had been given previously, and both were given to most.

Time point defined: week 47, end of study. Vaccine doses each comprised 300 ug of mutant IDH1 20-mer peptide, with topical imiquimod. Germline values: CDR1 SGHTA, CDR2 FQGNSA. V was shortened by 5 bases and J by 8 bases, with 15 bases between the two germline ends. This CDR3 spans 14 amino acids. A remark on this clone: Its antigen is unidentified.

TCRdb's table, derived via immunoSEQ multiplex PCR, lists solely in-frame clones and lacks some. The sample includes roughly 34,000 clones, 84% of them seen just once. This rearrangement joins TRBV7-2 to TRBJ1-4; weak D call: TRBD1 (6 bases). This sample comprised PBMCs, obtained from a glioma patient whose treatment included an IDH1 peptide vaccine. The source is a man younger than 40 with glioma. The chain's CDR3 is CASSPRGVEEKLFF. Written as DNA, the CDR3 is TGTGCCAGCAGCCCGAGGGGGGTAGAGGAAAAACTGTTTTTT.